These 10 T cell receptor beta chains share one sample of origin, sequenced in a study of cytomegalovirus exposure and HLA in healthy donors. Primers for the PCR totalled 60 Vbeta and 13 Jbeta. Data came from immunoSEQ multiplex PCR; TCRdb stores just in-frame clones and leaves some out. Here the sample spans 150,000 to 200,000 clones, about 78% being singletons. The sequencing sample was made of PBMCs. All receptors come from a man between 60 and 70 years old in good health and CMV-seronegative.

The CDR3 nucleotides read TGCGCCAGCAGCCGCCTGACTAGAGGGGTCACAGATACGCAGTATTTT. Protein: CASSRLTRGVTDTQYF. V and J are TRBV5-1 and TRBJ2-3; a weak D match, TRBD2 (6 bases). Germline V CDR1 and CDR2: SGHRS, YFSETQ. V was pared by 4 bases and J by 2 bases, with 17 bases between. The CDR3 extends over 16 amino acids.

The rearrangement links TRBV10-3 to TRBJ2-7, with a weak D call TRBD1 (6 bases). Germline V gives CDR1 ENHRY, CDR2 SYGVKD. The CDR3 runs to 16 residues. Between the trimmed V and J ends, which lost 4 bases and 3 bases, there was a span of 19 bases. The CDR3 sequence: CAISVSHTSQGYEQYF. The CDR3 coding sequence is TGTGCCATCAGTGTCTCTCACACCTCACAGGGCTACGAGCAGTACTTC.

This clone was counted once. CDR3 in amino acids: CSVVGFDEKLFF. DNA for the CDR3: TGCAGCGTTGTGGGCTTCGATGAAAAACTGTTTTTT. The chain is built from TRBV29-1 and TRBJ1-4; D is undetermined. The V and J ends lost 4 bases and 6 bases respectively, with 9 bases between them. This CDR3 contains 12 residues. CDR1 is SQVTM, CDR2 ANQGSEA, per germline.

V and J are TRBV28 and TRBJ1-2; 8 nucleotides match TRBD1. From germline, CDR1 is MDHEN and CDR2 SYDVKM. The V segment lost 9 bases and the J segment 1 base; nucleotides outside the gene matches: 4. This CDR3 comprises 13 residues. The CDR3 DNA reads as TGTGCCAGTACAGGGGGAGGTAACTATGGCTACACCTTC. This encodes CASTGGGNYGYTF.

The rearrangement joins TRBV29-1 to TRBJ2-1; D might be TRBD2 (5 bases). V was trimmed by 3 bases and J by 6 bases, leaving 9 bases between them. Germline assignment: CDR1 SQVTM and CDR2 ANQGSEA. CDR3 size: 12 residues. DNA of the CDR3: TGCAGCGTTGATCCCGGGGTCAATGAGCAGTTCTTC. Translated, it gives CSVDPGVNEQFF.

V and J are TRBV19 and TRBJ2-2, with 10 bases identical to TRBD2. V shed 8 bases and J 3 bases; nucleotides not matched to a gene: 6. CDR1 and CDR2 (germline): LNHDA, SQIVND (reference sequence). The CDR3 contains 15 residues. The DNA for the CDR3 is TGTGCCAGTCGCTCCCTAGCGGGAGACACCGGGGAGCTGTTTTTT. This encodes CASRSLAGDTGELFF.

J is TRBJ1-1 and V is TRBV28, with 9 bases lining up with TRBD1. Germline V gene sequence: CDR1 MDHEN, CDR2 SYDVKM. V lost 6 bases, J lost 4 bases, and 3 bases stayed unmatched. The CDR3 extends over 13 amino acids. The CDR3 spells CASSGTGRTEAFF. As DNA, the CDR3 is TGTGCCAGCAGCGGGACAGGGCGCACTGAAGCTTTCTTT.

The V gene is TRBV5-1, the J gene TRBJ2-7, with TRBD1 identical over 10 bases. The V gene's germline CDR1 is SGHRS and CDR2 YFSETQ. The CDR3 length is 16 residues. V was clipped by 0 bases and J by 2 bases; unmatched bases: 5. The CDR3 loop is CASSLAGTGVTYEQYF. The CDR3 DNA reads TGCGCCAGCAGCTTGGCTGGGACAGGGGTCACCTACGAGCAGTACTTC.

V is TRBV5-1 and J is TRBJ2-3, with TRBD2 matching 7 bases. Germline CDR1 and CDR2: SGHRS and YFSETQ. V was pared by 4 bases and J by 0 bases, with 5 bases of the junction left unmatched. The CDR3 spans 15 residues. The CDR3 sequence: CASSLGLPSTDTQYF. The CDR3, as DNA: TGCGCCAGCAGCCTGGGACTACCTAGCACAGATACGCAGTATTTT.

The chain carries TRBV7-2 and TRBJ2-7; 7 bases agree with TRBD2. V was pared by 3 bases and J by 4 bases, with 3 bases of the junction left unmatched. The germline V gene has CDR1 SGHTA and CDR2 FQGNSA. CDR3 length: 13 amino acids. The CDR3 loop is CASSLGEGYEQYF. CDR3 bases: TGTGCCAGCAGCTTGGGGGAGGGTTACGAGCAGTACTTC.